This T cell receptor beta chain derives from a study of cytomegalovirus exposure and HLA in healthy donors. Study details: The roughly 110 validation repertoires matched the approximately 700 first-cohort repertoires in platform, a later analysis reported. General study results and limits: Cytomegalovirus-associated status was assigned to more than 150 TCR beta chains. It was confirmed in vitro that a few of the CMV-associated chains were specific for CMV antigens. The tendency of first-cohort TCR clusters to co-occur in the roughly 120 validation repertoires was the finding of a later analysis.

Trimming at V came to 0 bases and at J to 4 bases, leaving 7 bases not matched to a gene. Germline values: CDR1 SGHDT, CDR2 YYEEEE. The CDR3 loop spans 16 amino acids. Assay used: immunoSEQ multiplex PCR; TCRdb lists only in-frame clones, some missing. This table has about 58,000 clones, 90% appearing once. Points on this clone: Its antigen is as yet unknown.

The specimen was PBMCs. This chain connects TRBV5-6 to TRBJ2-7, with TRBD1 identical over 10 bases. The origin of this receptor is a man aged 18 to 29 in good health and CMV-seronegative. The CDR3 DNA reads TGTGCCAGCAGCTTGGTCGGGACAGGGGTTTGGTACGAGCAGTACTTC. Translated: CASSLVGTGVWYEQYF.